This is a list of T cell receptor beta chains from one sample in a study of neurological immune-mediated disorders. TCRdb reprocessed the 5' RACE reads via MiXCR and lists one record per CDR3 protein. The sample yields roughly 32,000 distinct CDR3 sequences, approximately 5% seen once. Sample: CD4+ T cells from blood. These receptors were collected from a woman in her 50s in good health. Both conserved end residues are part of each CDR3. A D gene is named only where the DNA matches it firmly. The size entry gives once, few or many counts, or a class when the clone is expanded.

CDR3aa: CSADRGQGNTIYF
CDR3nt: TGCAGTGCTGACAGGGGGCAAGGAAACACCATATATTTT
d_gene: TRBD1
len: 13
abundance: many
v_gene: TRBV20-1
j_gene: TRBJ1-3

CDR3aa: CASKRGLDTQYF
CDR3nt: TGCGCCAGCAAGCGGGGTTTGGATACGCAGTATTTT
d_gene: TRBD2
len: 12
abundance: many
v_gene: TRBV5-1
j_gene: TRBJ2-3

CDR3aa: CASSFQGGGNTIYF
CDR3nt: TGTGCCAGCAGTTTTCAGGGAGGTGGAAACACCATATATTTT
d_gene: .
len: 14
abundance: medium-sized
v_gene: TRBV12-3/TRBV12-4
j_gene: TRBJ1-3

CDR3aa: CASSYPLTSGAGEQFF
CDR3nt: TGTGCCAGCAGTTACCCTCTGACTAGCGGAGCTGGGGAGCAGTTCTTC
d_gene: TRBD2
len: 16
abundance: many
v_gene: TRBV6-5
j_gene: TRBJ2-1

CDR3aa: CSVGTSGSHEQYF
CDR3nt: TGCAGCGTTGGAACTAGCGGGAGCCACGAGCAGTACTTC
d_gene: TRBD2
len: 13
abundance: many
v_gene: TRBV29-1
j_gene: TRBJ2-7

CDR3aa: CASSLLPGQLYGYTF
CDR3nt: TGTGCCAGCAGCTTACTGCCGGGACAGCTCTATGGCTACACCTTC
d_gene: TRBD1
len: 15
abundance: many
v_gene: TRBV7-9
j_gene: TRBJ1-2

CDR3aa: CASSLAGPRENTGELFF
CDR3nt: TGCGCCAGCAGCCTGGCGGGGCCTCGGGAGAACACCGGGGAGCTGTTTTTT
d_gene: .
len: 17
abundance: many
v_gene: TRBV5-1
j_gene: TRBJ2-2

CDR3aa: CASSLAISHNYGYTF
CDR3nt: TGCGCCAGCAGCTTGGCCATATCACACAACTATGGCTACACCTTC
d_gene: .
len: 15
abundance: many
v_gene: TRBV5-1
j_gene: TRBJ1-2

CDR3aa: CSANRQGRIYEQYF
CDR3nt: TGCAGTGCAAATAGACAGGGGCGAATCTACGAGCAGTACTTC
d_gene: TRBD1
len: 14
abundance: medium-sized
v_gene: TRBV20-1
j_gene: TRBJ2-7

CDR3aa: CASSHKRGAGETVGYTF
CDR3nt: TGTGCCAGCAGCCACAAAAGAGGGGCAGGGGAAACGGTTGGCTACACCTTC
d_gene: .
len: 17
abundance: many
v_gene: TRBV14
j_gene: TRBJ1-2

CDR3aa: CATGLAGGETQYF
CDR3nt: TGTGCCACCGGATTAGCGGGAGGAGAGACCCAGTACTTC
d_gene: TRBD2
len: 13
abundance: many
v_gene: TRBV24-1
j_gene: TRBJ2-5

CDR3aa: CASSEVGRGIYEQYF
CDR3nt: TGTGCCAGCAGTGAGGTCGGCAGGGGGATTTACGAGCAGTACTTC
d_gene: TRBD1
len: 15
abundance: many
v_gene: TRBV6-1
j_gene: TRBJ2-7

CDR3aa: CAWSTGLAGNNEQFF
CDR3nt: TGTGCCTGGAGTACGGGACTAGCGGGAAACAATGAGCAGTTCTTC
d_gene: TRBD2
len: 15
abundance: many
v_gene: TRBV30
j_gene: TRBJ2-1

CDR3aa: CSARVPPRGKLAGELFF
CDR3nt: TGCAGTGCTAGAGTTCCCCCGCGGGGGAAATTGGCCGGGGAGCTGTTTTTT
d_gene: TRBD2
len: 17
abundance: many
v_gene: TRBV20-1
j_gene: TRBJ2-2

CDR3aa: CSAPPGDLSSPLHF
CDR3nt: TGCAGTGCTCCTCCGGGGGATCTGAGTTCACCCCTCCACTTT
d_gene: .
len: 14
abundance: many
v_gene: TRBV20-1
j_gene: TRBJ1-6

CDR3aa: CASSAGPGRNEKLFF
CDR3nt: TGTGCCAGCAGCGCGGGCCCCGGACGAAATGAAAAACTGTTTTTT
d_gene: .
len: 15
abundance: many
v_gene: TRBV7-2
j_gene: TRBJ1-4

CDR3aa: CASRRGDRGQEKLFF
CDR3nt: TGCGCCAGCAGACGGGGGGACAGGGGGCAAGAAAAACTGTTTTTT
d_gene: TRBD1
len: 15
abundance: many
v_gene: TRBV5-1
j_gene: TRBJ1-4

CDR3aa: CASSFSRARNEQYF
CDR3nt: TGTGCCAGCAGCTTCTCCAGGGCAAGGAACGAGCAGTACTTC
d_gene: .
len: 14
abundance: many
v_gene: TRBV7-2
j_gene: TRBJ2-7

CDR3aa: CSAVSRDRAYEQYF
CDR3nt: TGCAGTGCTGTATCCCGGGACAGGGCCTACGAGCAGTACTTC
d_gene: TRBD1
len: 14
abundance: many
v_gene: TRBV20-1
j_gene: TRBJ2-7

CDR3aa: CASSPRDREGSPLHF
CDR3nt: TGTGCCAGCAGTCCCCGGGACAGGGAAGGATCACCCCTCCACTTT
d_gene: TRBD1
len: 15
abundance: many
v_gene: TRBV28
j_gene: TRBJ1-6

CDR3aa: CSASRGIRNEQYF
CDR3nt: TGCAGTGCTAGTCGCGGTATTCGGAACGAGCAGTACTTC
d_gene: .
len: 13
abundance: many
v_gene: TRBV20-1
j_gene: TRBJ2-7

CDR3aa: CASSLDGVSYNEQFF
CDR3nt: TGCGCCAGCAGCTTGGACGGGGTCTCCTACAATGAGCAGTTCTTC
d_gene: .
len: 15
abundance: medium-sized
v_gene: TRBV5-1
j_gene: TRBJ2-1

CDR3aa: CATSDLPWRRRKNIQYF
CDR3nt: TGTGCCACCAGTGATTTGCCGTGGAGGAGGAGAAAAAACATTCAGTACTTC
d_gene: .
len: 17
abundance: many
v_gene: TRBV24-1
j_gene: TRBJ2-4

CDR3aa: CASTLGGGDGYTF
CDR3nt: TGTGCCAGCACCCTCGGAGGAGGGGATGGCTACACCTTC
d_gene: .
len: 13
abundance: many
v_gene: TRBV12-3/TRBV12-4
j_gene: TRBJ1-2

CDR3aa: CASSNGIRNQPQHF
CDR3nt: TGTGCCAGCAGCAACGGGATCCGCAATCAGCCCCAGCATTTT
d_gene: .
len: 14
abundance: many
v_gene: TRBV6-2/TRBV6-3
j_gene: TRBJ1-5

CDR3aa: CASSVKGDTEAFF
CDR3nt: TGTGCCAGTAGTGTTAAAGGGGACACTGAAGCTTTCTTT
d_gene: .
len: 13
abundance: many
v_gene: TRBV19
j_gene: TRBJ1-1